Sequencing of this TCR beta chain was carried out in a study of T-cell reconstitution after alpha-beta-depleted transplantation in children. The ends were cut back, 0 bases at V and 2 bases at J, with 10 bases in the middle. There are 14 residues in the CDR3. Per germline, CDR1 SQVTM and CDR2 ANQGSEA. This clonotype has only a few counts. For TCRbeta, the library was prepared with unique molecular identifiers. TCRdb reprocessed the PCR reads via MiXCR and lists one record per CDR3 protein. The data show approximately 390,000 distinct CDR3 sequences, 11% seen once. The sequences come from PBMCs from the stem cell graft donor, collected from the stem cell graft. This TCR came from a human donor who donated a stem cell graft to a child with acute myeloid leukemia. The chain has TRBV29-1 and TRBJ2-5; D unclear. CDR3 amino acids: CSVEDEQPQETQYF. Here the CDR3 DNA reads TGCAGCGTTGAAGATGAACAGCCTCAAGAGACCCAGTACTTC.